One TCR beta chain is described in this entry. The data are from a study of blood T cell repertoires in COVID-19. Background on the study: Donors in the United States, Italy and Spain gave samples during acute or convalescent COVID-19. In each case, the material was cDNA or gDNA derived from T cells, B-cell-depleted T cells, or PBMCs.

The authors' processing: Cell counts per sample came from amplifying reference gene primers. Libraries were prepared by immunoSEQ multiplex PCR; TCRdb keeps only in-frame clonotypes and omits some of them. That table is the source of V, J and clone size, and D and trimming were worked out from the DNA. Of around 85,000 clones in the sample, about 83% are singletons; the top ten hold 8%. The CDR3 extends over 16 amino acids. Germline V gene sequence: CDR1 LGHNA, CDR2 YNFKEQ. V gave up 2 bases and J gave up 6 bases; unmatched junction bases: 7. This receptor was obtained from a man in his fifties with active COVID-19. The rearrangement uses TRBV4-2 and TRBJ2-2; 9 nucleotides match TRBD2. Sequencing used peripheral blood. The CDR3 is CASSQPMRGGPGELFF. The CDR3, as DNA: TGTGCCAGCAGCCAACCGATGCGGGGGGGCCCCGGGGAGCTGTTTTTT.